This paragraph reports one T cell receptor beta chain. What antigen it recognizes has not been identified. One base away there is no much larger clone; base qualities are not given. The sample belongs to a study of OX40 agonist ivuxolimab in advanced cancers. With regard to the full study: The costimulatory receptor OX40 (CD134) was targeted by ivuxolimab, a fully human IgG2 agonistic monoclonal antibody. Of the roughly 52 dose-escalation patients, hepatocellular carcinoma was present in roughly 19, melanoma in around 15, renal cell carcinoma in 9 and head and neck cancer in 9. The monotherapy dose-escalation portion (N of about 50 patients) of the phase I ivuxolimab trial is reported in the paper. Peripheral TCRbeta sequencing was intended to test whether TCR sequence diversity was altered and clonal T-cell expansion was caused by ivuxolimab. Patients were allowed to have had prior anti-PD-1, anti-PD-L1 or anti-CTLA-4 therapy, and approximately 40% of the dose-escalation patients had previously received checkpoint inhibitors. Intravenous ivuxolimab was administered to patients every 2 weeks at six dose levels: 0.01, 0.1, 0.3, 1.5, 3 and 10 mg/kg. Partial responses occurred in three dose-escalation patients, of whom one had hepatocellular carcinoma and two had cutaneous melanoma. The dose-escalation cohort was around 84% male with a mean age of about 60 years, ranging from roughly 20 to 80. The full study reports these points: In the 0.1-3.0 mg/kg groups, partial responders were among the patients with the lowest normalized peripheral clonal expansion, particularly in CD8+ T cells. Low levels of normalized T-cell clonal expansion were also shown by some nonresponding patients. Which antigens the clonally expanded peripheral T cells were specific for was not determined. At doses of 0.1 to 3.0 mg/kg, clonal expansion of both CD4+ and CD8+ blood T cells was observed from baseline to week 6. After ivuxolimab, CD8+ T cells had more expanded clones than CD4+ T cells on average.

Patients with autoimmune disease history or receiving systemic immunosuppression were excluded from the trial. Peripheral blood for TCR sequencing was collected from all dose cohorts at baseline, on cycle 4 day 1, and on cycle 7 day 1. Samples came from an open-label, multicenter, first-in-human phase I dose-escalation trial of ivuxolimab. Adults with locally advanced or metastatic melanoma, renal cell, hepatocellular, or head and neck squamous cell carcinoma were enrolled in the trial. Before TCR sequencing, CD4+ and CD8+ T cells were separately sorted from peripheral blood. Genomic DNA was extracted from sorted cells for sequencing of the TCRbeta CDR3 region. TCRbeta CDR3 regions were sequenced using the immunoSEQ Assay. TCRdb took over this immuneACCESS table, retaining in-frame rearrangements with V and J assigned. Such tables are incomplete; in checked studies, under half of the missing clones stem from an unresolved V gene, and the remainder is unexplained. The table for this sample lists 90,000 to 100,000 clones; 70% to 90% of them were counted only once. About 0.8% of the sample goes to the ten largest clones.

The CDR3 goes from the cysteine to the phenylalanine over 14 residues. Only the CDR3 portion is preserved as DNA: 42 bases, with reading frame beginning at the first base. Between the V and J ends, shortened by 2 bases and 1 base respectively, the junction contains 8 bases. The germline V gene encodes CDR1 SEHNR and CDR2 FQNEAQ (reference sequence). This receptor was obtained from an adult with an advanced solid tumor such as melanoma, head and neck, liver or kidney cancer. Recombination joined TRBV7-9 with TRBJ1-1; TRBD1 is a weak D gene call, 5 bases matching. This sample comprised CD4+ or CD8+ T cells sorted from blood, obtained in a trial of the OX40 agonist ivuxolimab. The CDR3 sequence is CASSLTGGNTEAFF. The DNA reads TGTGCCAGCAGCTTAACCGGGGGGAACACTGAAGCTTTCTTT.